Each of the 24 T cell receptor beta chains below was sequenced from the same sample in a study of blood T cell repertoires in COVID-19. Libraries were prepared by immunoSEQ multiplex PCR; TCRdb keeps only in-frame clonotypes and omits some of them. The sample has more than 150,000 clones, about 83% seen once. The sample was peripheral blood. The receptor set was obtained from a woman between 18 and 29 years old who had recovered from COVID-19.

The chain is built from TRBV3-1 (or the pseudogene TRBV3-2) and TRBJ2-3; 7 positions agree with TRBD1. The CDR3 runs 15 residues. V lost 0 bases and J lost 4; bases outside the gene matches: 4. Germline-derived CDR1 and CDR2 are LGHDT and YNNKEL (reference sequence). The CDR3 nucleotides read TGTGCCAGCAGCCAAGATCACAGGGGAGCAGATACGCAGTATTTT. Protein sequence: CASSQDHRGADTQYF.

The chain links TRBV5-1 to TRBJ2-1; 7 bases are shared with TRBD1. Trimming took 6 bases from V and 3 from J; bases not matched to a gene: 6. Germline V CDR1 and CDR2: SGHRS, YFSETQ. The CDR3 extends over 14 amino acids. Here the CDR3 reads CASNWDRNYNEQFF. In nucleotides, the CDR3 is TGCGCCAGCAATTGGGACAGAAACTACAATGAGCAGTTCTTC.

The V and J genes are TRBV7-2 and TRBJ1-4; maybe TRBD1 (5 bases). CDR3 length equals 16 residues. Germline V gene lookup returns CDR1 SGHTA and CDR2 FQGNSA. The V and J ends lost 0 bases and 6 bases respectively, with 14 bases between them. CDR3 DNA: TGTGCCAGCAGCTTAGCACGATGGGGAGGGGATGAAAAACTGTTTTTT. This codes for CASSLARWGGDEKLFF.

The chain couples TRBV7-9 to TRBJ1-3, with 7 bases matching TRBD1. The V and J ends lost 1 base and 4 bases, in that order; junction bases with no gene match: 7. Germline values: CDR1 SEHNR, CDR2 FQNEAQ (reference sequence). The CDR3 has 16 residues. CDR3 in amino acids: CASSLGQGSYGNTIYF. The CDR3 nucleotides read TGTGCCAGCAGCTTAGGACAGGGCTCGTACGGAAACACCATATATTTT.

The CDR3 sequence is CSVLSGNTEAFF. The CDR3 bases are TGCAGCGTATTATCAGGGAACACTGAAGCTTTCTTT. The chain recombines TRBV29-1 with TRBJ1-1; D unresolved. The CDR3 runs 12 residues. CDR1 and CDR2 (germline): SQVTM, ANQGSEA. Between the trimmed V and J ends, which lost 6 bases and 1 base, there was a span of 9 bases. The variable domain in full, completed from reference TRBV29-1 and TRBJ1-1, reads SAVISQKPSRDICQRGTSLTIQCQVDSQVTMMFWYRQQPGQSLTLIATANQGSEATYESGFVIDKFPISRPNLTFSTLTVSNMSPEDSSIYLCSVLSGNTEAFFGQGTRLTVV.

The rearrangement uses TRBV21-1 and TRBJ2-7; TRBD1 is the table's D call and was not checked against the DNA. TRBV21-1 is a recognized pseudogene. The CDR3 runs to 19 residues. CDR3 loop: CASSKEERQGALASYEQYV. For the CDR3, the DNA is TGTGCCAGCAGCAAAGAAGAAAGACAGGGGGCTCTTGCGTCCTACGAGCAGTACGTC.

The chain employs TRBV27 and TRBJ1-4, with 7 bases aligning to TRBD1. This CDR3 region has 14 residues. V shed 1 base, J shed 7 bases, and the junction held 3 bases outside the gene matches. Germline V lookup: CDR1 MNHEY, CDR2 SMNVEV (reference sequence). CDR3 nucleotides: TGTGCCAGCAGTTTATGGGGACAGACTGAAAAACTGTTTTTT. It codes for CASSLWGQTEKLFF.

V usage is TRBV4-3 and J usage is TRBJ2-7; the D gene is possibly TRBD1 (8 bases). The CDR3 totals 18 residues. The germline V gene encodes CDR1 LGHNA and CDR2 YSLEER. V lost 1 base, J lost 0 bases, and 19 bases lay in between. The CDR3 DNA sequence: TGCGCCAGCAGCCAAGCTTTGGGGGGGGACAGGAGCTCCTACGAGCAGTACTTC. Translation: CASSQALGGDRSSYEQYF.

As for this clone: The same CDR3 arises from other DNA sequences in this sample as well. The chain combines TRBV9 with TRBJ1-1; D unclear. Trimming stripped 0 bases from V and 2 bases from J, with 5 bases between. The CDR3 has 13 residues. CDR1 is SGDLS and CDR2 is YYNGEE in the germline V gene. The CDR3 loop reads CASSVAVNTEAFF. As DNA, the CDR3 is TGTGCCAGCAGCGTAGCCGTCAACACTGAAGCTTTCTTT. The full variable domain, in which reference TRBV9 and TRBJ1-1 provide the parts outside the CDR3, is DSGVTQTPKHLITATGQRVTLRCSPRSGDLSVYWYQQSLDQGLQFLIQYYNGEERAKGNILERFSAQQFPDLHSELNLSSLELGDSALYFCASSVAVNTEAFFGQGTRLTVV.

The chain carries TRBV6-5 and TRBJ2-6; 8 bases map to TRBD1. With V trimmed by 8 bases and J by 2 bases, 5 bases remained unmatched. This CDR3 region has 15 residues. Germline V gene data show CDR1 as MNHEY and CDR2 as SVGAGI. The CDR3 sequence: CASGTGVTGANVLTF. The CDR3, as DNA: TGTGCCAGCGGGACAGGAGTTACTGGGGCCAACGTCCTGACTTTC.

The chain joins TRBV12-3 or TRBV12-4 to TRBJ2-3; D may be TRBD2 (6 bases). The CDR3 extends over 13 amino acids. Trimming took off 3 bases at V and 6 bases at J, with 10 bases between the two ends. The CDR3 DNA follows: TGTGCCAGCAGTTTGGCGGGAACGGATACGCAGTATTTT. Its protein is CASSLAGTDTQYF.

The V and J genes are TRBV2 and TRBJ1-2, with TRBD1 as a possible D gene (5 bases). CDR1 SNHLY and CDR2 FYNNEI come from the germline V gene. Deletions cut 7 bases from V and 4 bases from J, with 13 bases between. The CDR3 spans 13 residues. The chain's CDR3 is CASIRQTLYGYTF. CDR3 nucleotides: TGTGCCAGCATACGACAGACTCTCTATGGCTACACCTTC.

This sequence joins TRBV4-1 and TRBJ2-7, with 11 bases fitting TRBD1. The V and J ends lost 1 base and 6 bases, in that order; junction bases with no gene match: 5. Germline V gene sequence: CDR1 MGHRA, CDR2 YSYEKL. The CDR3 contains 15 residues. The DNA for the CDR3 is TGCGCCAGCAGCCAAGCAGGACAGGGGGCGGGCGAGCAGTACTTC. The encoded protein is CASSQAGQGAGEQYF.

CDR3: CASSQLVSSYNEQFF. The CDR3 nucleotides read TGTGCCAGCAGTCAACTAGTTTCATCCTACAATGAGCAGTTCTTC. The V and J genes are TRBV7-2 and TRBJ2-1, with D tentatively TRBD2 (5 bases). CDR3 length: 15 amino acids. V was trimmed by 6 bases and J by 1 base, leaving 13 bases between them. Per the germline V gene, CDR1 is SGHTA and CDR2 is FQGNSA.

The gene calls are TRBV6-5 and TRBJ1-2, with D tentatively TRBD1 (6 bases). CDR1 MNHEY and CDR2 SVGAGI come from the germline V gene. Trimming took off 5 bases at V and 7 bases at J, with 14 bases between the two ends. The CDR3 totals 13 residues. CDR3 in amino acids: CASSPRGGAGYTF. The CDR3 region has the DNA TGTGCCAGCAGTCCTCGAGGGGGGGCTGGCTACACCTTC.

This clone was observed a single time. DNA for the CDR3: TGTGCCAGTAGAGAGGAACGCTCTGGAAACACCATATATTTT. Its translation: CASREERSGNTIYF. V and J are TRBV19 and TRBJ1-3; no definite D call. This CDR3 has 14 amino acids. Trimming removed 6 bases at V and 0 bases at J, with 9 bases between. Germline assignment: CDR1 LNHDA and CDR2 SQIVND (reference sequence).

The chain combines TRBV12-5 with TRBJ2-2; D possibly corresponds to TRBD1 (6 bases). The CDR3 is 14 residues long. Germline loops: CDR1 LGHNT, CDR2 FRNRAP. Trimming pared 7 bases from V and 6 bases from J, leaving 15 bases between. The CDR3 is CASADAGVPGELFF. The CDR3 nucleotides are TGTGCTAGTGCCGACGCAGGGGTTCCCGGGGAGCTGTTTTTT.

This clone has a single count. The rearrangement uses TRBV7-2 and TRBJ1-6; 10 bases are a match to TRBD1. The CDR3 is 14 residues long. V gave up 7 bases and J gave up 6 bases; unmatched junction bases: 3. CDR1 is SGHTA, CDR2 FQGNSA, per germline. CDR3 in amino acids: CASIRDRGNSPLHF. The CDR3 DNA is TGTGCCAGCATCCGGGACAGGGGTAATTCACCCCTCCACTTT.

J is TRBJ1-2 and V is TRBV10-3; TRBD1 matches at 9 bases. The CDR3 contains 15 residues. Losses at the gene ends were 6 bases for V and 4 bases for J; bases not matched to a gene: 9. Looked up from germline, CDR1 is ENHRY and CDR2 is SYGVKD. The CDR3 coding sequence is TGTGCCATCAGACCCAGACAGGGGGAAAGCTATGGCTACACCTTC. It is translated as CAIRPRQGESYGYTF.

This rearrangement joins TRBV7-8 to TRBJ2-4; a weak D match, TRBD1 (6 bases). This CDR3 region has 15 residues. Trimming removed 0 bases at V and 8 bases at J, with 14 bases between. CDR1 and CDR2 (germline): SGHVS, FQNEAQ. The CDR3, as DNA: TGTGCCAGCAGCTTAGCGTCACACAAGGGGGACATTCAGTACTTC. It is translated as CASSLASHKGDIQYF.

The chain combines TRBV7-9 with TRBJ2-3, with TRBD1 as a possible D gene (5 bases). CDR1 and CDR2 (germline): SEHNR, FQNEAQ (reference sequence). The CDR3 length is 15 residues. Between the trimmed V and J ends, which lost 3 bases and 2 bases, there was a span of 12 bases. Here the CDR3 DNA reads TGTGCCAGCAGCTTCGTCGACAGACCCACAGATACGCAGTATTTT. It encodes CASSFVDRPTDTQYF.

The chain carries TRBV7-2 and TRBJ1-5, with a weak D call TRBD1 (5 bases). The CDR3 is made up of 15 amino acids. Looked up from germline, CDR1 is SGHTA and CDR2 is FQGNSA. Trimming cost V 4 bases and J 0 bases, with 10 bases left between them. The CDR3, as DNA: TGTGCCAGCAGCTCCCAGGGTAATAGCAATCAGCCCCAGCATTTT. It codes for CASSSQGNSNQPQHF.

The rearrangement links TRBV7-8 to TRBJ1-3; D is undetermined. V lost 1 base, J lost 7 bases, and 11 bases lay in between. The CDR3 loop spans 14 amino acids. Germline V CDR1 and CDR2: SGHVS, FQNEAQ. DNA of the CDR3: TGTGCCAGCAGCTTAGGAGGGTTTGGGAACACCATATATTTT. Translation: CASSLGGFGNTIYF.

As for this clone: Other nucleotide sequences from this sample produce the same CDR3. The chain recombines TRBV7-2 with TRBJ2-1; D unclear. The V gene's germline CDR1 is SGHTA and CDR2 FQGNSA. The CDR3 runs 14 residues. The V and J ends lost 0 bases and 7 bases respectively, with 10 bases between them. Here the CDR3 reads CASSLAGSWNEQFF. As DNA, the CDR3 is TGTGCCAGCAGCTTAGCCGGGTCGTGGAATGAGCAGTTCTTC.